A single sample is the source of the 9 T cell receptor beta chains below, sequenced in a study of T cell responses to AZD1222 COVID-19 vaccine. Repertoires were generated with immunoSEQ multiplex PCR, while TCRdb's copy carries only in-frame clones and drops some. Of about 180,000 clones listed, just over 85% were seen once; the top ten hold 7.7%. This specimen consisted of peripheral blood, obtained on day 0 of AZD1222 vaccination. Receptor source: an adult in good health.

For this clone: This CDR3 is also generated by other DNA sequences in the sample. The chain carries TRBV19 and TRBJ2-7, with D perhaps matching TRBD2 (5 bases). CDR1 is LNHDA and CDR2 is SQIVND in the germline V gene (reference sequence). The CDR3 totals 13 residues. V was shortened by 0 bases and J by 3 bases, with 6 bases between the two germline ends. CDR3 DNA sequence: TGTGCCAGTAGTATAGAAGGAGGCTACGAGCAGTACTTC. As protein: CASSIEGGYEQYF. Supplemented by reference TRBV19 and TRBJ2-7, the full variable domain reads DGGITQSPKYLFRKEGQNVTLSCEQNLNHDAMYWYRQDPGQGLRLIYYSQIVNDFQKGDIAEGYSVSREKKESFPLTVTSAQKNPTAFYLCASSIEGGYEQYFGPGTRLTVT.

The V gene is TRBV30, the J gene TRBJ2-5; 7 bases are shared with TRBD1. The CDR3 length is 12 residues. Germline loops: CDR1 GTSNPN, CDR2 SVGIG (reference sequence). Trimming at V came to 4 bases and at J to 4 bases, leaving 3 bases not matched to a gene. As DNA, the CDR3 is TGTGCCTGGAAGACAGGGTTAGAGACCCAGTACTTC. This translates into CAWKTGLETQYF.

This clone occurred once. The chain recombines TRBV5-1 with TRBJ2-1; D perhaps matches TRBD1 (5 bases). This CDR3 has 14 residues. Germline CDR1 SGHRS, CDR2 YFSETQ. V lost 4 bases and J 4 bases, leaving 12 bases between the germline ends. CDR3 nucleotide sequence: TGCGCCAGCAGCAGAAGGGGCACATACAATGAGCAGTTCTTC. Translation gives CASSRRGTYNEQFF.

The chain employs TRBV11-3 and TRBJ2-3, with 12 bases matching TRBD2. The CDR3 loop spans 19 amino acids. J gave up 1 base and V 5 bases, and 13 bases lay outside the gene matches. The germline CDR1 and CDR2 sequences are SGHNT and YENEEA. The CDR3 DNA sequence: TGTGCCAGCAGCGCCCGGACTAGCGGGGATCTCTCGCGCACAGATACGCAGTATTTT. It encodes CASSARTSGDLSRTDTQYF.

The V call is TRBV12-5, the J call TRBJ1-6; D unclear. Looked up from germline, CDR1 is LGHNT and CDR2 is FRNRAP. V lost 6 bases, J lost 6 bases, and 15 bases lay in between. The CDR3 is 15 amino acids. The CDR3 loop is CASGFLSATNSPLHF. Written as DNA, the CDR3 is TGTGCTAGTGGCTTTCTCAGTGCAACTAATTCACCCCTCCACTTT.

V gene TRBV18 combines with J gene TRBJ2-4; D perhaps matches TRBD1 (6 bases). With 6 bases removed from V and 6 bases from J, the gap between germline ends came to 18 bases. Germline V gives CDR1 KGHSH, CDR2 LQKENI. The CDR3 runs to 15 residues. The CDR3 DNA is TGTGCCAGCTCCCCTAATACAGGGTCGGGAAACATTCAGTACTTC. Protein sequence: CASSPNTGSGNIQYF.

The chain has TRBV28 and TRBJ2-2, with D perhaps being TRBD1 or TRBD2 (5 bases each). The germline V and J ends were trimmed by 6 bases and 2 bases, with 16 bases remaining between them. CDR3 length: 16 amino acids. CDR1 is MDHEN and CDR2 is SYDVKM in the germline V gene. The CDR3 DNA sequence: TGTGCCAGCAGCTCCGTTTGGGACCATAACACCGGGGAGCTGTTTTTT. This encodes CASSSVWDHNTGELFF.

This chain joins TRBV28 and TRBJ1-2; D is ambiguous. This CDR3 contains 15 residues. Germline lookup yields CDR1 MDHEN and CDR2 SYDVKM. V lost 1 base and J lost 4, with 13 bases in between. CDR3 DNA sequence: TGTGCCAGCAGTTTATCCCCGAGGCCGGGCTATGGCTACACCTTC. Translation gives CASSLSPRPGYGYTF.

The chain recombines TRBV5-1 with TRBJ1-4; D call uncertain. CDR1 is SGHRS, CDR2 YFSETQ, per germline. The CDR3 runs to 14 residues. Trimming took 1 base from V and 8 from J, leaving 12 bases between them. CDR3 nucleotides: TGCGCCAGCAGCTTGTTATTCGGCAAGGAAAAACTGTTTTTT. Translated, it gives CASSLLFGKEKLFF. Looking up the rest from reference TRBV5-1 and TRBJ1-4 gives the full variable domain: KAGVTQTPRYLIKTRGQQVTLSCSPISGHRSVSWYQQTPGQGLQFLFEYFSETQRNKGNFPGRFSGRQFSNSRSEMNVSTLELGDSALYLCASSLLFGKEKLFFGSGTQLSVL.